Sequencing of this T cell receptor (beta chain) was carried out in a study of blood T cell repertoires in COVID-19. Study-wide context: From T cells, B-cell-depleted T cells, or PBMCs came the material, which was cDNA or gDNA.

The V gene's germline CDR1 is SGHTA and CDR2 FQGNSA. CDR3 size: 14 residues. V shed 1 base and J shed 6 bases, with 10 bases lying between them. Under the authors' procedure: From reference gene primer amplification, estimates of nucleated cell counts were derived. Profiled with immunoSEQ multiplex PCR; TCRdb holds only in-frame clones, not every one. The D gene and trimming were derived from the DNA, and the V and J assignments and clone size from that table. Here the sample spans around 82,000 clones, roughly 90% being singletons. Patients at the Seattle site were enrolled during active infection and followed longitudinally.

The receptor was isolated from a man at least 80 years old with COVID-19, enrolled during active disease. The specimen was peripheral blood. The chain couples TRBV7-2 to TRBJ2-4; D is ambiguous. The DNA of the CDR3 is TGTGCCAGCAGCTTAGGATGGGCAGGAAACATTCAGTACTTC. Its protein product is CASSLGWAGNIQYF.